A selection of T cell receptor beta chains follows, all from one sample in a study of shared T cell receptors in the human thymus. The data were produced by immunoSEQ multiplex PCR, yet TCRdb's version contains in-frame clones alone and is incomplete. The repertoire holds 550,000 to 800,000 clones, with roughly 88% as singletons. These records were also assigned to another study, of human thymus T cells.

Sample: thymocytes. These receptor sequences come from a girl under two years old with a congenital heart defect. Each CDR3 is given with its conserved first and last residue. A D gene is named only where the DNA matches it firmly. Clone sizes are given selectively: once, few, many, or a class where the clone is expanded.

CDR3 protein: CASTSTRNDTPLHF
CDR3 DNA: TGTGCCAGTACCTCTACTCGTAATGACACACCCCTCCACTTT
clone size: .
V gene: TRBV19
D gene: .
J gene: TRBJ1-6

CDR3 protein: CASSLLRLAGRETQYF
CDR3 DNA: TGTGCCAGCAGTTTACTCCGACTAGCGGGGAGGGAGACCCAGTACTTC
clone size: .
V gene: TRBV28
D gene: TRBD2
J gene: TRBJ2-5

CDR3 protein: CASRVSRGTGPTETQYF
CDR3 DNA: TGTGCCAGCAGAGTTTCTAGGGGTACGGGCCCCACGGAGACCCAGTACTTC
clone size: .
V gene: TRBV27
D gene: .
J gene: TRBJ2-5

CDR3 protein: CASSSQTGPDLNTEAFF
CDR3 DNA: TGTGCCAGCAGCTCCCAGACAGGGCCCGATTTGAACACTGAAGCTTTCTTT
clone size: once
V gene: TRBV4-2
D gene: TRBD1
J gene: TRBJ1-1

CDR3 protein: CASSQVFGSQGFGNSPLHF
CDR3 DNA: TGCGCCAGCAGCCAAGTATTTGGGTCGCAGGGGTTTGGTAATTCACCCCTCCACTTT
clone size: .
V gene: TRBV4-1
D gene: .
J gene: TRBJ1-6

CDR3 protein: CASSYGGGNTEAFF
CDR3 DNA: TGTGCCAGCAGTTACGGCGGGGGGAACACTGAAGCTTTCTTT
clone size: few
V gene: TRBV6-5
D gene: .
J gene: TRBJ1-1

CDR3 protein: CASNQGGEEKLFF
CDR3 DNA: TGTGCCAGCAATCAGGGCGGAGAGGAAAAACTGTTTTTT
clone size: .
V gene: TRBV25-1
D gene: .
J gene: TRBJ1-4

CDR3 protein: CASSPTISFRSNQPQHF
CDR3 DNA: TGTGCCAGTAGTCCTACCATCTCCTTCCGCAGCAATCAGCCCCAGCATTTT
clone size: .
V gene: TRBV19
D gene: .
J gene: TRBJ1-5

CDR3 protein: CASSEEGGSSGNTIYF
CDR3 DNA: TGTGCCAGCAGTGAAGAGGGGGGGAGCTCTGGAAACACCATATATTTT
clone size: .
V gene: TRBV25-1
D gene: .
J gene: TRBJ1-3

CDR3 protein: CASSPKPHRVEAFF
CDR3 DNA: TGTGCCAGCAGCCCAAAGCCCCACAGGGTCGAAGCTTTCTTT
clone size: few
V gene: TRBV28
D gene: .
J gene: TRBJ1-1

CDR3 protein: CASSLGAGGPHEQFF
CDR3 DNA: TGTGCCAGCAGCTTAGGCGCGGGGGGGCCCCATGAGCAGTTCTTC
clone size: .
V gene: TRBV7-6
D gene: TRBD2
J gene: TRBJ2-1

CDR3 protein: CASSSPGGDYTF
CDR3 DNA: TGCGCCAGCAGCTCCCCAGGGGGCGACTACACCTTC
clone size: .
V gene: TRBV5-1
D gene: TRBD1
J gene: TRBJ1-2

CDR3 protein: CSAHNEKLFF
CDR3 DNA: TGCAGTGCCCATAATGAAAAACTGTTTTTT
clone size: .
V gene: TRBV20-1
D gene: .
J gene: TRBJ1-4

CDR3 protein: CASRFRRDWGDEKLFF
CDR3 DNA: TGTGCCAGCAGATTCCGACGCGATTGGGGAGATGAAAAACTGTTTTTT
clone size: .
V gene: TRBV6-6
D gene: .
J gene: TRBJ1-4

CDR3 protein: CASSQGRKDRGKNTEAFF
CDR3 DNA: TGCGCCAGCAGCCAAGGGCGTAAGGACAGGGGGAAGAACACTGAAGCTTTCTTT
clone size: .
V gene: TRBV4-1
D gene: TRBD1
J gene: TRBJ1-1

CDR3 protein: CASSWRAGGGENIQYF
CDR3 DNA: TGTGCCAGCAGCTGGAGGGCGGGGGGCGGTGAAAACATTCAGTACTTC
clone size: .
V gene: TRBV11-2
D gene: TRBD2
J gene: TRBJ2-4

CDR3 protein: CASSLEYRGHTQPQHF
CDR3 DNA: TGTGCCAGCAGCTTGGAGTACAGGGGGCATACTCAGCCCCAGCATTTT
clone size: .
V gene: TRBV5-4
D gene: TRBD1
J gene: TRBJ1-5

CDR3 protein: CASSRQNNQPQHF
CDR3 DNA: TGTGCCAGCAGTAGACAGAACAATCAGCCCCAGCATTTT
clone size: .
V gene: TRBV6-5
D gene: .
J gene: TRBJ1-5

CDR3 protein: CASSVGRTGVDTGELFF
CDR3 DNA: TGTGCCAGCAGCGTAGGGCGGACAGGGGTTGACACCGGGGAGCTGTTTTTT
clone size: once
V gene: TRBV9
D gene: TRBD1
J gene: TRBJ2-2

CDR3 protein: CASSCEVPGQGAPGTF
CDR3 DNA: TGTGCCAGCAGCTGCGAAGTGCCGGGACAGGGGGCGCCGGGCACCTTC
clone size: .
V gene: TRBV5-4
D gene: TRBD1
J gene: TRBJ1-2

CDR3 protein: CASSIHQKNTGELFF
CDR3 DNA: TGTGCCAGCAGTATACACCAAAAAAACACCGGGGAGCTGTTTTTT
clone size: once
V gene: TRBV6-5
D gene: .
J gene: TRBJ2-2

CDR3 protein: CASSPTGSSPLHF
CDR3 DNA: TGTGCCAGCAGCCCGACAGGGAGTTCACCCCTCCACTTT
clone size: .
V gene: TRBV11-2
D gene: TRBD1
J gene: TRBJ1-6

CDR3 protein: CASSLASPGRRNTIYF
CDR3 DNA: TGTGCCAGCAGCTTGGCCTCCCCAGGGCGGAGAAACACCATATATTTT
clone size: .
V gene: TRBV5-4
D gene: .
J gene: TRBJ1-3

CDR3 protein: CASNMGGGGLVGWVDQSYEQYF
CDR3 DNA: TGTGCCAGCAACATGGGCGGGGGGGGCCTCGTGGGTTGGGTAGACCAGTCCTACGAGCAGTACTTC
clone size: .
V gene: TRBV7-6
D gene: TRBD2
J gene: TRBJ2-7

CDR3 protein: CASSSERQGLYGYTF
CDR3 DNA: TGTGCCAGCAGTTCCGAACGACAGGGACTCTATGGCTACACCTTC
clone size: few
V gene: TRBV27
D gene: TRBD1
J gene: TRBJ1-2

CDR3 protein: CASSEVRAGGYTF
CDR3 DNA: TGTGCCAGCAGTGAAGTCAGGGCGGGGGGCTACACCTTC
clone size: .
V gene: TRBV25-1
D gene: .
J gene: TRBJ1-2

CDR3 protein: CASSKGQGANNEQFF
CDR3 DNA: TGTGCCAGTAGTAAAGGACAGGGGGCTAACAATGAGCAGTTCTTC
clone size: few
V gene: TRBV19
D gene: TRBD1
J gene: TRBJ2-1

CDR3 protein: CASSFGTSGGVYEQYF
CDR3 DNA: TGTGCCAGCAGCTTTGGGACTAGCGGGGGGGTCTACGAGCAGTACTTC
clone size: .
V gene: TRBV7-6
D gene: TRBD2
J gene: TRBJ2-7

CDR3 protein: CASSSGTSYGYTF
CDR3 DNA: TGTGCCAGCAGTAGCGGGACTTCCTATGGCTACACCTTC
clone size: .
V gene: TRBV5-4
D gene: .
J gene: TRBJ1-2

CDR3 protein: CASSPTGGYNQPQHF
CDR3 DNA: TGTGCCAGCAGCCCGACAGGGGGCTACAATCAGCCCCAGCATTTT
clone size: .
V gene: TRBV5-8
D gene: TRBD1
J gene: TRBJ1-5

CDR3 protein: CASSPRITVNTEAFF
CDR3 DNA: TGTGCCAGCAGCCCTAGGATCACGGTGAACACTGAAGCTTTCTTT
clone size: once
V gene: TRBV6-5
D gene: .
J gene: TRBJ1-1

CDR3 protein: CASSGGPASDTQYF
CDR3 DNA: TGTGCCAGCAGCGGAGGGCCGGCGTCAGATACGCAGTATTTT
clone size: .
V gene: TRBV5-4
D gene: .
J gene: TRBJ2-3

CDR3 protein: CATGGGSYNSPLHF
CDR3 DNA: TGTGCGACAGGGGGGGGCTCCTATAATTCACCCCTCCACTTT
clone size: once
V gene: TRBV19
D gene: TRBD1
J gene: TRBJ1-6

CDR3 protein: CASSLRGTGQDGYTF
CDR3 DNA: TGTGCCAGCAGCCTGAGGGGGACAGGGCAGGATGGCTACACCTTC
clone size: .
V gene: TRBV2
D gene: TRBD1
J gene: TRBJ1-2

CDR3 protein: CASSGAGMAEAFF
CDR3 DNA: TGTGCCAGCAGTGGAGCAGGGATGGCTGAAGCTTTCTTT
clone size: .
V gene: TRBV11-2
D gene: .
J gene: TRBJ1-1

CDR3 protein: CASSLWRGPRAGCDGYTF
CDR3 DNA: TGTGCCAGCAGCTTATGGAGGGGACCACGGGCTGGCTGCGATGGCTACACCTTC
clone size: .
V gene: TRBV7-9
D gene: .
J gene: TRBJ1-2

CDR3 protein: CASSVGQHTDTQYF
CDR3 DNA: TGTGCCAGCAGTGTGGGACAGCACACAGATACGCAGTATTTT
clone size: .
V gene: TRBV2
D gene: TRBD1
J gene: TRBJ2-3

CDR3 protein: CAWSDPKGSWAIYF
CDR3 DNA: TGTGCCTGGAGCGACCCCAAAGGGAGTTGGGCCATATATTTT
clone size: .
V gene: TRBV30
D gene: .
J gene: TRBJ1-3

CDR3 protein: CASRGPGGSNEKLFF
CDR3 DNA: TGTGCCAGCAGAGGTCCTGGGGGGTCTAATGAAAAACTGTTTTTT
clone size: .
V gene: TRBV6-1
D gene: .
J gene: TRBJ1-4

CDR3 protein: CASSSGLAESYEQYF
CDR3 DNA: TGCGCCAGCAGCTCGGGACTAGCGGAATCCTACGAGCAGTACTTC
clone size: few
V gene: TRBV5-1
D gene: TRBD2
J gene: TRBJ2-7

CDR3 protein: CASSVTGDGSIGYTF
CDR3 DNA: TGTGCCAGCAGCGTAACAGGGGATGGGTCGATTGGCTACACCTTC
clone size: .
V gene: TRBV5-6
D gene: TRBD1
J gene: TRBJ1-2

CDR3 protein: CASGYRAYEQYF
CDR3 DNA: TGTGCCAGCGGTTACAGGGCTTACGAGCAGTACTTC
clone size: .
V gene: TRBV2
D gene: .
J gene: TRBJ2-7

CDR3 protein: CASSYLTGRGYTF
CDR3 DNA: TGTGCCAGCAGTTACTTGACAGGGAGAGGCTACACCTTC
clone size: .
V gene: TRBV6-6
D gene: TRBD1
J gene: TRBJ1-2

CDR3 protein: CASSEGAGTGVTEAFF
CDR3 DNA: TGTGCCAGCAGTGAAGGGGCCGGGACAGGGGTCACTGAAGCTTTCTTT
clone size: .
V gene: TRBV6-1
D gene: TRBD1
J gene: TRBJ1-1

CDR3 protein: CASSYPLDRRWGYTF
CDR3 DNA: TGTGCCAGCAGCTATCCTCTTGACAGAAGATGGGGCTACACCTTC
clone size: .
V gene: TRBV7-2
D gene: .
J gene: TRBJ1-2

CDR3 protein: CASSVQVNQPQHF
CDR3 DNA: TGTGCCAGCAGTGTACAGGTCAATCAGCCCCAGCATTTT
clone size: .
V gene: TRBV6-1
D gene: .
J gene: TRBJ1-5

CDR3 protein: CASSPLGSGTEAFF
CDR3 DNA: TGTGCCAGCTCCCCCCTCGGGTCGGGAACTGAAGCTTTCTTT
clone size: .
V gene: TRBV6-5
D gene: .
J gene: TRBJ1-1

CDR3 protein: CATSRGAGGSANTGELFF
CDR3 DNA: TGTGCCACCAGCAGAGGAGCGGGGGGCTCCGCGAACACCGGGGAGCTGTTTTTT
clone size: .
V gene: TRBV15
D gene: TRBD2
J gene: TRBJ2-2

CDR3 protein: CASSLVDCLEQYF
CDR3 DNA: TGTGCCAGCAGCTTAGTAGACTGTCTCGAGCAGTACTTC
clone size: .
V gene: TRBV11-2
D gene: .
J gene: TRBJ2-7

CDR3 protein: CASSLDLAGGSYNEQFF
CDR3 DNA: TGTGCCAGCAGCTTAGATCTAGCGGGGGGCTCCTACAATGAGCAGTTCTTC
clone size: .
V gene: TRBV7-9
D gene: TRBD2
J gene: TRBJ2-1

CDR3 protein: CASSLYVFAGGGMGPTDTQYF
CDR3 DNA: TGTGCCAGCAGTTTATATGTCTTCGCCGGCGGGGGGATGGGGCCCACAGATACGCAGTATTTT
clone size: .
V gene: TRBV28
D gene: TRBD2
J gene: TRBJ2-3